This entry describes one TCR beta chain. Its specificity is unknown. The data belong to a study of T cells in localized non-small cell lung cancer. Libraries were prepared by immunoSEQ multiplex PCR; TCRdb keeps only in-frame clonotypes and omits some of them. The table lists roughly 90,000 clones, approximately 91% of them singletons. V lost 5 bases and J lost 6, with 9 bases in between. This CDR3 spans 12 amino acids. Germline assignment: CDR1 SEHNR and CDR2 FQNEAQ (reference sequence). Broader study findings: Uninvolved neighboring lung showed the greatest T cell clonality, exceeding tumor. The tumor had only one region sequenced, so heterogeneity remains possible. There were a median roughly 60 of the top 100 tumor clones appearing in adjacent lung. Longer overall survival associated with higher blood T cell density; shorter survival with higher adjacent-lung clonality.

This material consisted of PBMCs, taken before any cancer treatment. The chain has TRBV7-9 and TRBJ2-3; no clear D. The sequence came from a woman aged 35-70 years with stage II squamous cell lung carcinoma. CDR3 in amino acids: CASSPPADTQYF. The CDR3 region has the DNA TGTGCCAGCAGCCCACCGGCGGATACGCAGTATTTT.